The entry below describes one T cell receptor (beta chain). Its antigen is unidentified. CDR1 and CDR2 from the germline V gene are SGHNT and YYREEE (reference sequence). V was cut by 0 bases and J by 0 bases, with 12 bases left in between. The CDR3 extends over 16 amino acids. This sample is part of a study of a mutant IDH1 vaccine in newly diagnosed glioma. Study information: Earlier care involved radiotherapy, temozolomide, or both, and the majority received both. Study findings and constraints: Pseudoprogression showed no apparent link to changes in top peripheral T cell clonotypes.

Repertoires were generated with immunoSEQ multiplex PCR, while TCRdb's copy carries only in-frame clones and drops some. The table shows about 67,000 clones, with under 90% occurring only once. Time point specified: week 23, last vaccination. A 20-mer mutant IDH1 peptide at 300 ug was injected subcutaneously with topical imiquimod. Sequences were derived from PBMCs, sampled from a glioma patient whose treatment included an IDH1 peptide vaccine. This TCR came from a man between 18 and 35 years old with glioma. The gene calls are TRBV5-4 and TRBJ1-2; D possibly corresponds to TRBD1 (6 bases). The CDR3 protein is CASSLGQAPTNYGYTF. Written as DNA, the CDR3 is TGTGCCAGCAGCTTGGGACAGGCCCCCACTAACTATGGCTACACCTTC.